The source of this T cell receptor beta chain is a study of cytomegalovirus exposure and HLA in healthy donors. Turning to this clone: Its cognate antigen is unknown.

The study's findings and limits: Some segments of the V type, notably TRBV6-2 and TRBV6-3, were excluded as indistinguishable.

The PCR had 60 Vbeta and 13 Jbeta primers. In the original processing: Among the unique TCR beta chains that a later analysis counted, roughly 80 million in all, 9.5 million to 12 million were shared. Sequenced by immunoSEQ multiplex PCR; TCRdb stores in-frame clones only, minus some. V and J calls and clone size are those listed in that table; D and trimming were worked out from the DNA. The sample shows 180,000 or so clones, roughly 80% of them seen only once. The CDR3 is 14 residues long. The V gene lost 6 bases and the J gene lost 1 base, with 13 bases spanning the gap. Germline CDR1 reads MNHEY; CDR2 reads SMNVEV (reference sequence).

The chain joins TRBV27 to TRBJ2-7, with unresolved D. This sequence originates from a woman aged 18-30 years in good health and CMV-seronegative. Sequencing input: PBMCs. CDR3 nucleotides: TGTGCCAGCAGCCGATTTGGCCAGTCCTACGAGCAGTACTTC. Encoded protein: CASSRFGQSYEQYF.